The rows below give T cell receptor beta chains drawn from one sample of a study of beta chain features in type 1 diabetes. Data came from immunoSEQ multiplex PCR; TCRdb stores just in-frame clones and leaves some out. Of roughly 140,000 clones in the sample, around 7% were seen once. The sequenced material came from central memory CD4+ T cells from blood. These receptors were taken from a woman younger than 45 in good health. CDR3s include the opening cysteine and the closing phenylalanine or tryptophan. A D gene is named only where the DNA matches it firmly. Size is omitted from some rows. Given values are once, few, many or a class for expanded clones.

cdr3_nt: TGTGCCAGCAGCGCCGCCCCAACACTAGCGGGAGGCCCCTACGAGCAGTACTTC
cdr3_aa: CASSAAPTLAGGPYEQYF
cdr3_length: 18
j_call: TRBJ2-7
v_call: TRBV7-8
clone_size: few
d_call: TRBD2

cdr3_nt: TGTGCCAGCAGCTTATACAGGGTATCTGGGGCCAACGTCCTGACTTTC
cdr3_aa: CASSLYRVSGANVLTF
cdr3_length: 16
j_call: TRBJ2-6
v_call: TRBV5-4
clone_size: -
d_call: -

cdr3_nt: TGCGCCAGCAGCTCGGGGACTTCGGGAGAGGTAGAACTGTTTTTT
cdr3_aa: CASSSGTSGEVELFF
cdr3_length: 15
j_call: TRBJ1-4
v_call: TRBV5-1
clone_size: many
d_call: -

cdr3_nt: TGTGCCAGTAGAACTCCTGGGGCCAACGTCCTGACTTTC
cdr3_aa: CASRTPGANVLTF
cdr3_length: 13
j_call: TRBJ2-6
v_call: TRBV19
clone_size: few
d_call: -

cdr3_nt: TGCGCCAGCAGTCAATCGGGGGGTAGCAATCAGCCCCAGCATTTT
cdr3_aa: CASSQSGGSNQPQHF
cdr3_length: 15
j_call: TRBJ1-5
v_call: TRBV23-1
clone_size: -
d_call: -

cdr3_nt: TGTGCCAGCAGTTTAGGGAGAGCGGGAGAGACGGATGAGCAGTTCTTC
cdr3_aa: CASSLGRAGETDEQFF
cdr3_length: 16
j_call: TRBJ2-1
v_call: TRBV28
clone_size: few
d_call: TRBD2

cdr3_nt: TGTGCCAGCAGCTTACAGGGCTATGAGCAGTTCTTC
cdr3_aa: CASSLQGYEQFF
cdr3_length: 12
j_call: TRBJ2-1
v_call: TRBV7-3
clone_size: many
d_call: -

cdr3_nt: TGTGCCAGCAGTTCGGGGGTTGCAGAGACCCAGTACTTC
cdr3_aa: CASSSGVAETQYF
cdr3_length: 13
j_call: TRBJ2-5
v_call: TRBV7-9
clone_size: many
d_call: -

cdr3_nt: TGTGCCAGCAGCGAAGGACTAGCAATCTACGAGCAGTACTTC
cdr3_aa: CASSEGLAIYEQYF
cdr3_length: 14
j_call: TRBJ2-7
v_call: TRBV7-9
clone_size: few
d_call: TRBD2

cdr3_nt: TGTGCCAGCTCACCAACACAGGACGGGGGTCTGTTTTTT
cdr3_aa: CASSPTQDGGLFF
cdr3_length: 13
j_call: TRBJ1-4
v_call: TRBV18
clone_size: -
d_call: -

cdr3_nt: TGTGCCAGTAGTATAGATCGGGGCCAAGAGACCCAGTACTTC
cdr3_aa: CASSIDRGQETQYF
cdr3_length: 14
j_call: TRBJ2-5
v_call: TRBV19
clone_size: -
d_call: -

cdr3_nt: TGTGCCAGCAGCTTAGCTACCGGGACAGGGTACAATGAGCAGTTCTTC
cdr3_aa: CASSLATGTGYNEQFF
cdr3_length: 16
j_call: TRBJ2-1
v_call: TRBV7-2
clone_size: few
d_call: TRBD1

cdr3_nt: TGTGCCAGCAGCTTAGGAGACGGGTATCAGCCCCAGCATTTT
cdr3_aa: CASSLGDGYQPQHF
cdr3_length: 14
j_call: TRBJ1-5
v_call: TRBV7-2
clone_size: -
d_call: -

cdr3_nt: TGTGCCAGCAGTTTAAGCGGGAGTTCCTCCTACGAGCAGTACTTC
cdr3_aa: CASSLSGSSSYEQYF
cdr3_length: 15
j_call: TRBJ2-7
v_call: TRBV28
clone_size: -
d_call: TRBD2

cdr3_nt: TGTGCCTGGAGTTACCAGGGGGCCCACAATGAGCAGTTCTTC
cdr3_aa: CAWSYQGAHNEQFF
cdr3_length: 14
j_call: TRBJ2-1
v_call: TRBV30
clone_size: -
d_call: TRBD1

cdr3_nt: TGTGCCAGCAGACTGGGACTGCAGAACACTGAAGCTTTCTTT
cdr3_aa: CASRLGLQNTEAFF
cdr3_length: 14
j_call: TRBJ1-1
v_call: TRBV6-5
clone_size: -
d_call: -

cdr3_nt: TGTGCCTGGAGGGAACATTGGACTAGCGGGACCCCCTACAATGAGCAGTTCTTC
cdr3_aa: CAWREHWTSGTPYNEQFF
cdr3_length: 18
j_call: TRBJ2-1
v_call: TRBV30
clone_size: many
d_call: TRBD2

cdr3_nt: TGTGCCAGCACAGCGGACAACTATGGCTACACCTTC
cdr3_aa: CASTADNYGYTF
cdr3_length: 12
j_call: TRBJ1-2
v_call: TRBV5-6
clone_size: few
d_call: -

cdr3_nt: TGTGCCAGCAGCCCGGGACAGGGTCGGGATGGCTACACCTTC
cdr3_aa: CASSPGQGRDGYTF
cdr3_length: 14
j_call: TRBJ1-2
v_call: TRBV6-5
clone_size: -
d_call: TRBD1

cdr3_nt: TGTGCCAGCAGTTTTGGTGGACAGGGCTATGGCTACACCTTC
cdr3_aa: CASSFGGQGYGYTF
cdr3_length: 14
j_call: TRBJ1-2
v_call: TRBV28
clone_size: -
d_call: TRBD1

cdr3_nt: TGTGCCAGCAGCTTGAGAGGCAGGGGGGTAAATGAGCAGTTCTTC
cdr3_aa: CASSLRGRGVNEQFF
cdr3_length: 15
j_call: TRBJ2-1
v_call: TRBV5-8
clone_size: -
d_call: -

cdr3_nt: TGTGCCAGCAGTGGGGAGGGGGGCAACTACAATGAGCAGTTCTTC
cdr3_aa: CASSGEGGNYNEQFF
cdr3_length: 15
j_call: TRBJ2-1
v_call: TRBV2
clone_size: few
d_call: -